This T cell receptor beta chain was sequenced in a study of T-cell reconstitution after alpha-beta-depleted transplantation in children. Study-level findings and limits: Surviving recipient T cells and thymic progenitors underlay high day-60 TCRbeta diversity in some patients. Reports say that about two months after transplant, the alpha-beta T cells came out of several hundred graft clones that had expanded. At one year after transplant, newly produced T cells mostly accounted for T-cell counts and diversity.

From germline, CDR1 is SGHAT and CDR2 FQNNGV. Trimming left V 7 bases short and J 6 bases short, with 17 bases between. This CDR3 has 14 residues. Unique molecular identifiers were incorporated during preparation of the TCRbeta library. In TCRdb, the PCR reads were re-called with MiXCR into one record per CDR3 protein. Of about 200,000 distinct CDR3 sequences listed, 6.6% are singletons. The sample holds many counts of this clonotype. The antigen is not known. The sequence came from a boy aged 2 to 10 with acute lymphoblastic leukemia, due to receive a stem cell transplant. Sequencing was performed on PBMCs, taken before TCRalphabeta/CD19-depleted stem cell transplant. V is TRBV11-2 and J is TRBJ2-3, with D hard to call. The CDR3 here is CASTNGPTSDTQYF. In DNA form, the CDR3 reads TGTGCCAGCACCAACGGGCCAACGTCGGATACGCAGTATTTT. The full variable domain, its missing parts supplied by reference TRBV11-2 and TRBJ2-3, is EAGVAQSPRYKIIEKRQSVAFWCNPISGHATLYWYQQILGQGPKLLIQFQNNGVVDDSQLPKDRFSAERLKGVDSTLKIQPAKLEDSAVYLCASTNGPTSDTQYFGPGTRLTVL.